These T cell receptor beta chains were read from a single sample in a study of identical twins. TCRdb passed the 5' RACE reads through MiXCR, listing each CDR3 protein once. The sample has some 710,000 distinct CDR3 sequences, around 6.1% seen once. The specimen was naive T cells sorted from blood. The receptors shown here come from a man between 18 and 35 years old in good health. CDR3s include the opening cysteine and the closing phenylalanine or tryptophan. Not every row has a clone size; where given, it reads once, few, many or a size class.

CDR3 protein: CSVARTGVSNTGELFF
clone size: few
J gene: TRBJ2-2
V gene: TRBV29-1

CDR3 protein: CASSSSVPDTQYF
clone size: few
J gene: TRBJ2-3
V gene: TRBV11-2

CDR3 protein: CASSIGTRGNEQFF
clone size: NA
J gene: TRBJ2-1
V gene: TRBV27

CDR3 protein: CASSFPRGQTQYF
clone size: NA
J gene: TRBJ2-5
V gene: TRBV28

CDR3 protein: CASSIGRVNTEAFF
clone size: many
J gene: TRBJ1-1
V gene: TRBV5-1

CDR3 protein: CASQRLAVDNEQFF
clone size: many
J gene: TRBJ2-1
V gene: TRBV5-1

CDR3 protein: CASSFRPYQPQHF
clone size: many
J gene: TRBJ1-5
V gene: TRBV28

CDR3 protein: CSFAWGETQYF
clone size: many
J gene: TRBJ2-5
V gene: TRBV29-1

CDR3 protein: CASSYEPLTQDRGRAFF
clone size: few
J gene: TRBJ1-1
V gene: TRBV6-2/TRBV6-3

CDR3 protein: CATRDSYTGELFF
clone size: many
J gene: TRBJ2-2
V gene: TRBV2

CDR3 protein: CASSAGQGDHNEQFF
clone size: many
J gene: TRBJ2-1
V gene: TRBV9

CDR3 protein: CSLNQGETQYF
clone size: few
J gene: TRBJ2-5
V gene: TRBV20-1

CDR3 protein: CSARAPAGNTIYF
clone size: few
J gene: TRBJ1-3
V gene: TRBV20-1

CDR3 protein: CASSSPLYDTQYF
clone size: many
J gene: TRBJ2-3
V gene: TRBV5-1

CDR3 protein: CASSRPDRLPVDTQYF
clone size: many
J gene: TRBJ2-3
V gene: TRBV5-1

CDR3 protein: CASSAKYEQYF
clone size: many
J gene: TRBJ2-7
V gene: TRBV7-2

CDR3 protein: CASSQQGFGEQYF
clone size: NA
J gene: TRBJ2-7
V gene: TRBV12-3/TRBV12-4

CDR3 protein: CASHTPGQGFPGGLPRPEQYF
clone size: few
J gene: TRBJ2-7
V gene: TRBV28

CDR3 protein: CASSFRTGSTEAFF
clone size: many
J gene: TRBJ1-1
V gene: TRBV5-1

CDR3 protein: CASSSDRVGGYTF
clone size: many
J gene: TRBJ1-2
V gene: TRBV2

CDR3 protein: CASSPLQREGERDTQYF
clone size: few
J gene: TRBJ2-3
V gene: TRBV5-8

CDR3 protein: CASSSGPSPLHF
clone size: many
J gene: TRBJ1-6
V gene: TRBV6-2/TRBV6-3

CDR3 protein: CASSLVPGGSTEAFF
clone size: NA
J gene: TRBJ1-1
V gene: TRBV11-3

CDR3 protein: CASSLTGVGTEAFF
clone size: many
J gene: TRBJ1-1
V gene: TRBV7-9

CDR3 protein: CASSQRQLPLHF
clone size: many
J gene: TRBJ1-6
V gene: TRBV5-6

CDR3 protein: CASSLAPTGEQYF
clone size: few
J gene: TRBJ2-7
V gene: TRBV12-3/TRBV12-4

CDR3 protein: CASSRPGSGTDTQYF
clone size: few
J gene: TRBJ2-3
V gene: TRBV5-6

CDR3 protein: CASSLTSGRTYNEQFF
clone size: many
J gene: TRBJ2-1
V gene: TRBV7-2

CDR3 protein: CASSARDRGTQETQYF
clone size: NA
J gene: TRBJ2-5
V gene: TRBV28

CDR3 protein: CASSQWGPTDTQYF
clone size: many
J gene: TRBJ2-3
V gene: TRBV4-1

CDR3 protein: CASSLIAGALGDF
clone size: many
J gene: TRBJ2-3
V gene: TRBV7-9

CDR3 protein: CASRRQNQPQHF
clone size: NA
J gene: TRBJ1-5
V gene: TRBV12-3/TRBV12-4

CDR3 protein: CASSQGSGRDDYKNIQYF
clone size: once
J gene: TRBJ2-4
V gene: TRBV14

CDR3 protein: CASSYLPQGSGMGNEQFF
clone size: many
J gene: TRBJ2-1
V gene: TRBV6-2/TRBV6-3

CDR3 protein: CSARAIEIYGYTF
clone size: many
J gene: TRBJ1-2
V gene: TRBV20-1

CDR3 protein: CASSLEGTYTGELFF
clone size: few
J gene: TRBJ2-2
V gene: TRBV7-9

CDR3 protein: CASREGKSTDTQYF
clone size: NA
J gene: TRBJ2-3
V gene: TRBV2

CDR3 protein: CASRSSARFTDTQYF
clone size: NA
J gene: TRBJ2-3
V gene: TRBV6-1

CDR3 protein: CASSLGGLGGGGETQYF
clone size: NA
J gene: TRBJ2-5
V gene: TRBV7-2

CDR3 protein: CASSPDNSDGFF
clone size: many
J gene: TRBJ2-1
V gene: TRBV18

CDR3 protein: CASSFLPDNEQFF
clone size: many
J gene: TRBJ2-1
V gene: TRBV7-9

CDR3 protein: CASSQTGPYEQYF
clone size: NA
J gene: TRBJ2-7
V gene: TRBV12-3/TRBV12-4

CDR3 protein: CASSQDRVAGEGEQYF
clone size: few
J gene: TRBJ2-7
V gene: TRBV4-3

CDR3 protein: CSAIPGTSRGETQYF
clone size: few
J gene: TRBJ2-5
V gene: TRBV20-1

CDR3 protein: CASSPPGQDNQPQHF
clone size: few
J gene: TRBJ1-5
V gene: TRBV7-9